The present entry profiles one T cell receptor beta chain with its context. What it recognizes is unknown. This CDR3 comprises 16 residues. Looked up from germline, CDR1 is SGHVS and CDR2 is FNYEAQ. V shed 5 bases, J shed 2 bases, and the junction held 4 bases outside the gene matches. This specimen belongs to a study of graft-versus-host responses after intestinal transplantation. General study points: Some GvH clones were seen earlier in gut or blood, suggesting intestinal origin.

Only in-frame clones appear in the TCRdb table, and some are missing; sequencing was by immunoSEQ multiplex PCR. The profile shows approximately 16,000 clones, around nine tenths of them singletons. This TCR derives from a human patient who received an intestinal transplant, so some T cells may come from the graft donor. The sequenced sample was PBMCs, obtained approximately 16 weeks after intestinal transplant. The rearrangement links TRBV7-6 to TRBJ2-6; the match to TRBD1 covers 9 bases. The CDR3 reads CASSAGQGAGANVLTF. For the CDR3, the DNA is TGTGCCAGCAGCGCGGGACAGGGCGCTGGGGCCAACGTCCTGACTTTC.